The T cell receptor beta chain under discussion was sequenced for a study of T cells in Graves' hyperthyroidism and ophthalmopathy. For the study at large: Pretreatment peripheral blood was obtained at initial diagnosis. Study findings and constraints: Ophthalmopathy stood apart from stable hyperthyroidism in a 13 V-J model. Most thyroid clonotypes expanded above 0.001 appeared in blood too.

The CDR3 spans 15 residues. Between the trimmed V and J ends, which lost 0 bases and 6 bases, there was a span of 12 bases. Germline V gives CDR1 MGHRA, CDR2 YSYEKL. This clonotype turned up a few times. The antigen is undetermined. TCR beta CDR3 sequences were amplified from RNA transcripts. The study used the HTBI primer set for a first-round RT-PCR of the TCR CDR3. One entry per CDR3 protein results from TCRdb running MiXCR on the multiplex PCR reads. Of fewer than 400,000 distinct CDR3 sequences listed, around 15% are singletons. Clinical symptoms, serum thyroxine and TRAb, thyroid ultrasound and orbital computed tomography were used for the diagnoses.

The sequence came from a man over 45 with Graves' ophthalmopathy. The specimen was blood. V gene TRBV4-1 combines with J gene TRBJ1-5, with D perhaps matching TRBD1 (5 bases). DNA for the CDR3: TGCGCCAGCAGCCAAGATCAGGGTTCAGGTCAGCCCCAGCATTTT. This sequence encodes CASSQDQGSGQPQHF.